This T cell receptor beta chain was identified in a study of human T cells and chemical hapten exposure (dated by TCRdb to the early 2020s). Regarding the complete study: For sensitization, 2% DPC in acetone was applied to a 2 cm by 2 cm area of upper inner arm skin. Roughly 30 alopecia patients gave blood for TCR sequencing at one to four time points (pre-sensitization, 2, 6 and 24 weeks). The mostly female patient cohort included alopecia areata with under or over 50% scalp involvement, alopecia totalis and alopecia universalis. Throughout the approximately 23-week study period, patients were also given weekly therapeutic DPC doses on the scalp. The study tracked peripheral blood TCR repertoire changes in vivo during primary and secondary sensitization to the hapten diphenylcyclopropenone (DPC) in alopecia patients. Libraries were combined into a pool for sequencing, and differences in TCR yield between samples came mainly from small differences in library volumes within the pool. Patch testing was performed on the upper back with Finn chambers containing 0.01% DPC, and the patch tests were scored after 6 days according to International Contact Dermatitis Research Group standards. Blood samples were taken from patients before sensitization (week 0) and then at 2, 6 and about 24 weeks after DPC sensitization.

The full study reports these points: A positive correlation was found between the number of PT1 expanded TCRs and patch test score, with significance reached at thresholds 8, 16 and 32 but not 4. Alopecia, a presumed autoimmune disease, was present in all patients, so the immune response of the patients might differ from that of healthy individuals. DPC sensitization did not change the number of TCRs with a frequency above 1 in 1000, and there was no evidence of changes in global repertoire structure. Expanded TCRs formed significantly more large CDR3 similarity clusters than pre-sensitization or healthy control sets, consistent with antigen-driven responses. Repeated subsampling changed both the strength of the expansion versus patch-test correlation and the threshold at which the correlation became significant.

Library creation used RACE. Sequencing was performed on a NextSeq 500. During library preparation, unique molecular identifiers were attached to individual cDNA molecules so that TCRs could be counted quantitatively and reproducibly. For every blood RNA sample, sequencing covered both the TCR alpha and TCR beta chains. Per the source publication's procedure: Samples had a median of approximately 96,000 TCRs, with a range from roughly 20,000 to 690,600. The Decombinator software suite was used to annotate V, J and CDR3 in the TCR reads. Every sample was subsampled to the same number of TCRs (28,000) for the PS versus PT1 abundance plots. Expanded TCRs were defined as absent before sensitization and observed at least eight times at the 2-week time point. Using fastp trimming at Q25 and MiXCR clonotype assembly, TCRdb reanalyzed the public sequencing data and kept in-frame beta chains. Rows are unified per CDR3 protein, each entry keeping the most common DNA and genes. The V and J calls, along with clone size, are taken from TCRdb and not from the paper's own processing. This sample lists roughly 250,000 distinct CDR3 sequences; around 9.3% were detected once. The ten largest clonotypes hold around 2.5% of the sample.

This clonotype was counted a few times. Which antigen it targets is not known. The input lacks base qualities; no much larger clone sits a single base away. The germline V gene (reference sequence) provides CDR1 MNHEY and CDR2 SMNVEV. The CDR3 has 14 amino acids, counting the end cysteine and phenylalanine. Just the 42-base CDR3 DNA is kept, in frame starting at base 1. V loses 4 bases at its end and J loses 3 bases; junction bases beyond the gene matches: 5. This specimen's time point label, interpreted: pre-sensitization, week 0. Interpreted using the paper, the treatment or condition label stands for: therapeutic diphenylcyclopropenone sensitization with weekly scalp DPC. At every patch-test visit, the blood draw took place before the patch test was put on. Eligible patients were aged 18 to 70, diagnosed with alopecia, deemed suitable for DPC therapy, and excluded if pregnant. Total RNA was extracted from unfractionated whole blood that had been collected in Tempus Blood RNA tubes.

Recombination connected TRBV27 to TRBJ2-7, and 8 junctional nucleotides match TRBD2. Sequences were derived from whole blood, sampled in connection with sensitization to the hapten diphenylcyclopropenone (DPC). This receptor was taken from a woman aged 40 to 50 with alopecia areata. Some clones in this sample may be carry-over from other donors' samples. CDR3 region: CASSSTGGLYEQYF. The DNA sequence reads TGTGCCAGCAGTTCAACGGGAGGGCTCTACGAGCAGTACTTC.